One sample yielded the 24 T cell receptor beta chains listed below, sequenced in a study of CD8 T cells in Susac syndrome. Random hexamers were used to reverse transcribe an amount of about 0.5 to 1 ug RNA. TCRdb fed the immunoSEQ multiplex PCR reads into MiXCR, producing one record per CDR3 protein. The top ten hold 0.075% to 0.09% of the sample, which has 120,000 to 150,000 distinct CDR3 sequences, roughly 95% seen once. Sequenced: CD4+ T cells from PBMCs. The origin of the receptors is a human donor in good health.

The chain has TRBV5-1 and TRBJ2-4; 8 positions agree with TRBD2. Germline lookup yields CDR1 SGHRS and CDR2 YFSETQ. With 3 bases clipped from V and 8 bases from J, the junction kept 10 bases outside the gene matches. This CDR3 is 15 amino acids long. CDR3 sequence reads: CASSSRGTRNDIQYF. The CDR3, as DNA: TGCGCCAGCAGCTCAAGAGGGACTAGAAATGACATTCAGTACTTC. The full variable domain, its missing parts supplied by reference TRBV5-1 and TRBJ2-4, is KAGVTQTPRYLIKTRGQQVTLSCSPISGHRSVSWYQQTPGQGLQFLFEYFSETQRNKGNFPGRFSGRQFSNSRSEMNVSTLELGDSALYLCASSSRGTRNDIQYFGAGTRLSVL.

The rearrangement joins TRBV30 to TRBJ2-3, with 11 bases identical to TRBD2. Losses at the gene ends were 0 bases for V and 4 bases for J; bases not matched to a gene: 6. CDR3 length: 16 amino acids. Germline values: CDR1 GTSNPN, CDR2 SVGIG (reference sequence). CDR3 loop: CAWSVGLAGGSDTQYF. CDR3 DNA sequence: TGTGCCTGGAGTGTAGGGCTAGCGGGAGGTTCAGATACGCAGTATTTT.

V usage is TRBV10-3 and J usage is TRBJ2-2; a weak D match, TRBD2 (6 bases). Germline CDR1 ENHRY, CDR2 SYGVKD. This CDR3 region has 15 residues. With 2 bases removed from V and 6 bases from J, the gap between germline ends came to 13 bases. The CDR3, as DNA: TGTGCCATCAGTGAGATGCGGGGCGAGTCCGGGGAGCTGTTTTTT. This gives the protein CAISEMRGESGELFF.

This chain connects TRBV2 to TRBJ2-7; no clear D. CDR3 length equals 12 residues. Trimming removed 8 bases from V and 2 bases from J, with 10 bases in between. Germline CDR1 and CDR2: SNHLY and FYNNEI. The CDR3 protein is CASGYLTYEQYF. DNA for the CDR3: TGTGCCAGCGGGTACCTAACCTACGAGCAGTACTTC.

The chain uses TRBV30 and TRBJ1-4; D uncertain. In germline, CDR1 is GTSNPN, CDR2 SVGIG (reference sequence). This CDR3 region has 14 residues. Between the trimmed V and J ends, which lost 6 bases and 5 bases, there was a span of 16 bases. CDR3 in amino acids: CACNPIGENEKLFF. DNA of the CDR3: TGTGCCTGTAATCCAATAGGAGAAAATGAAAAACTGTTTTTT. Variable domain in full (rest from reference TRBV30 and TRBJ1-4): SQTIHQWPATLVQPVGSPLSLECTVEGTSNPNLYWYRQAAGRGLQLLFYSVGIGQISSEVPQNLSASRPQDRQFILSSKKLLLSDSGFYLCACNPIGENEKLFFGSGTQLSVL.

Note on this clonotype: At one end, the junction sequence differs from germline, possibly due to a read error. This sequence joins TRBV28 and TRBJ2-6, with TRBD2 identical over 12 bases. Germline CDR1 MDHEN, CDR2 SYDVKM. CDR3 size: 20 residues. CDR3 nucleotide sequence: TGTGCCAGCAGTTATAAGGGGACTAGCGGGTGGTCCTCTGGGGCCAACGTCCTGATTTTC. Translation: CASSYKGTSGWSSGANVLIF.

This sequence joins TRBV6-6 and TRBJ1-2; possibly TRBD1 for D (5 bases). Trimming stripped 2 bases from V and 6 bases from J, with 10 bases between. Germline CDR1 and CDR2: MNHNY and SVGAGI (reference sequence). The CDR3 runs 13 residues. The CDR3 sequence is CASSYQGEHGYTF. The CDR3 coding sequence is TGTGCCAGCAGTTACCAGGGAGAGCATGGCTACACCTTC.

This clonotype has a single count. The chain is built from TRBV19 and TRBJ2-5, with D perhaps TRBD2 (6 bases). Trimming took 3 bases from V and 3 from J, leaving 14 bases between them. Germline V gene sequence: CDR1 LNHDA, CDR2 SQIVND (reference sequence). The CDR3 contains 15 residues. In DNA form, the CDR3 reads TGTGCCAGTAGTATTCTAGGAGGGCGCGAAGAGACCCAGTACTTC. Translating gives CASSILGGREETQYF.

The chain recombines TRBV5-6 with TRBJ1-2, with 8 bases fitting TRBD1. The CDR3 runs to 14 residues. Trimming cost V 3 bases and J 7 bases; bases outside gene matches: 8. Germline assignment: CDR1 SGHDT and CDR2 YYEEEE. Here the CDR3 reads CASSSGQGRGGYTF. The CDR3 coding sequence is TGTGCCAGCAGCTCCGGACAGGGAAGGGGTGGCTACACCTTC.

The gene calls are TRBV20-1 and TRBJ2-3, with TRBD2 matching 7 bases. CDR1 is DFQATT, CDR2 SNEGSKA, per germline (reference sequence). Trimming cost V 0 bases and J 2 bases; bases outside gene matches: 5. CDR3 length: 15 residues. The CDR3 sequence: CSARDRLAATDTQYF. DNA for the CDR3: TGCAGTGCTAGAGATAGGCTAGCGGCCACAGATACGCAGTATTTT.

This rearrangement joins TRBV19 to TRBJ2-2; D uncertain. Germline-derived CDR1 and CDR2 are LNHDA and SQIVND (reference sequence). The CDR3 runs 11 residues. V shed 10 bases and J shed 7 bases, with 10 bases lying between them. This CDR3 reads CATRRNGELFF. The CDR3 coding sequence is TGTGCCACCCGCCGAAACGGGGAGCTGTTTTTT.

V gene TRBV28 combines with J gene TRBJ2-7; 7 bases line up with TRBD1. This CDR3 has 16 residues. Looked up from germline, CDR1 is MDHEN and CDR2 is SYDVKM. After removal of 6 bases from V and 5 bases from J, the junction contained 16 bases not matched to a gene. DNA for the CDR3: TGTGCCAGCAGACTAGGGGGCCGACCCCACGCCAACGAGCAGTACTTC. This codes for CASRLGGRPHANEQYF.

The V and J genes are TRBV7-9 and TRBJ2-5; the match to TRBD2 covers 10 bases. Germline-derived CDR1 and CDR2 are SEHNR and FQNEAQ (reference sequence). The CDR3 is 19 amino acids. The ends lost 6 bases at V and 4 bases at J; junction bases unmatched: 20. The CDR3 is CASSPGTSVLDSWGETQYF. The CDR3 region has the DNA TGTGCCAGCAGTCCAGGGACTAGCGTACTTGACTCATGGGGAGAGACCCAGTACTTC.

This clonotype was observed once. This chain's CDR3 is CASSQGEGRGGYTF. CDR3 DNA: TGTGCCAGCAGCCAAGGCGAGGGTAGAGGTGGCTACACCTTC. The chain employs TRBV3-1 and TRBJ1-2; D gene ambiguous. With 1 base removed from V and 7 bases from J, the gap between germline ends came to 13 bases. The length of the CDR3 is 14 residues. The V gene's germline CDR1 is LGHDT and CDR2 YNNKEL (reference sequence). The complete variable domain, with remaining parts taken from reference TRBV3-1 and TRBJ1-2, reads DTAVSQTPKYLVTQMGNDKSIKCEQNLGHDTMYWYKQDSKKFLKIMFSYNNKELIINETVPNRFSPKSPDKAHLNLHINSLELGDSAVYFCASSQGEGRGGYTFGSGTRLTVV.

The chain uses TRBV4-1 and TRBJ1-1, with TRBD1 as a possible D gene (5 bases). V lost 0 bases and J 1 base, leaving 15 bases between the germline ends. CDR1 and CDR2 (germline): MGHRA, YSYEKL. This CDR3 is 17 amino acids long. The CDR3 coding sequence is TGCGCCAGCAGCCAAGAATTTAAGACAGCGAGGAACACTGAAGCTTTCTTT. Its protein product is CASSQEFKTARNTEAFF.

The chain joins TRBV12-5 to TRBJ2-1; D may match TRBD1 or TRBD2 (5 bases each). From germline, CDR1 is LGHNT and CDR2 FRNRAP. V lost 5 bases, J lost 6 bases, and 14 bases lay in between. The CDR3 sequence is 14 residues long. DNA of the CDR3: TGTGCTAGTGGTACCCTCGGGACCCTCAATGAGCAGTTCTTC. The encoded protein is CASGTLGTLNEQFF.

The chain couples TRBV4-2 to TRBJ2-1, with TRBD2 matching 9 bases. This CDR3 contains 15 residues. CDR1 and CDR2 (germline): LGHNA, YNFKEQ. After removal of 1 base from V and 5 bases from J, the junction contained 3 bases not matched to a gene. The CDR3 loop reads CASSQVTSGNNEQFF. The CDR3, as DNA: TGTGCCAGCAGCCAAGTGACTAGCGGCAACAATGAGCAGTTCTTC.

The chain joins TRBV2 to TRBJ2-7, with a tentative D call TRBD1 (6 bases). Per germline, CDR1 SNHLY and CDR2 FYNNEI. Trimming shortened V by 6 bases and J by 3 bases, and 15 bases separated the two germline ends. This CDR3 is built from 14 residues. The CDR3 DNA reads as TGTGCCAGCAGCGGGACACGGGCCGACTACGAGCAGTACTTC. Encoded protein: CASSGTRADYEQYF. Drawing the rest from reference TRBV2 and TRBJ2-7, the complete variable domain is EPEVTQTPSHQVTQMGQEVILRCVPISNHLYFYWYRQILGQKVEFLVSFYNNEISEKSEIFDDQFSVERPDGSNFTLKIRSTKLEDSAMYFCASSGTRADYEQYFGPGTRLTVT.

This clonotype was seen a single time. The rearrangement links TRBV23-1 to TRBJ2-7; the D gene is possibly TRBD1 (6 bases). TRBV23-1 is reported as an ORF; its role is uncertain. CDR3 length: 15 amino acids. V was pared by 2 bases and J by 5 bases, with 16 bases between. CDR3 sequence (DNA): TGCGCCAGCAGTCAACAGGGGCAGGGAATCAACGAGCAGTACTTC. The encoded protein is CASSQQGQGINEQYF.

This clonotype was recorded only once. The chain combines TRBV30 with TRBJ1-2; 12 bases line up with TRBD1. Germline values: CDR1 GTSNPN, CDR2 SVGIG (reference sequence). The CDR3 totals 14 residues. The V segment lost 4 bases and the J segment 8 bases; nucleotides outside the gene matches: 8. CDR3 bases: TGTGCCTGGAACAAGGGACAGGGGGCCTTGGGCTACACCTTC. Its translation: CAWNKGQGALGYTF.

Here the CDR3 reads CASSPQASGTFNEQYF. The CDR3 DNA follows: TGTGCCAGCTCACCACAGGCTAGCGGGACATTTAACGAGCAGTACTTC. This rearrangement joins TRBV18 to TRBJ2-7, with 9 nucleotides matching TRBD2. Looked up from germline, CDR1 is KGHSH and CDR2 is LQKENI. The CDR3 covers 16 residues. Trimming removed 1 base from V and 5 bases from J; junction bases left unmatched: 9.

This chain uses TRBV5-1 with TRBJ2-4, with D tentatively TRBD1 (6 bases). This CDR3 has 15 residues. CDR1 and CDR2 (germline): SGHRS, YFSETQ. The V end lost 4 bases, the J end lost 7 bases, and 18 bases lay between the germline ends. Written as DNA, the CDR3 is TGCGCCAGCAGCCTTGGCGGAACAGGGAGTAACATTCAGTACTTC. This codes for CASSLGGTGSNIQYF. The full variable domain, rest sourced from reference TRBV5-1 and TRBJ2-4, is KAGVTQTPRYLIKTRGQQVTLSCSPISGHRSVSWYQQTPGQGLQFLFEYFSETQRNKGNFPGRFSGRQFSNSRSEMNVSTLELGDSALYLCASSLGGTGSNIQYFGAGTRLSVL.

CDR3 sequence (DNA): TGTGCCAGCAGGGGCCTAGCGGGAGTTTACGAGCAGTACTTC. Amino acid sequence: CASRGLAGVYEQYF. The gene calls are TRBV2 and TRBJ2-7, with TRBD2 matching 10 bases. Trimming removed 6 bases from V and 4 bases from J; junction bases left unmatched: 6. The CDR3 has 14 residues. CDR1 and CDR2 (germline): SNHLY, FYNNEI.

This chain connects TRBV5-1 to TRBJ2-7, with TRBD1 identical over 7 bases. V lost 0 bases to trimming and J lost 6 bases; unmatched junction nucleotides: 6. This CDR3 has 14 amino acids. CDR1 and CDR2 from the germline V gene are SGHRS and YFSETQ. This CDR3 is CASSLDRGFSEQYF. Written as DNA, the CDR3 is TGCGCCAGCAGCTTGGACAGGGGTTTCTCCGAGCAGTACTTC.